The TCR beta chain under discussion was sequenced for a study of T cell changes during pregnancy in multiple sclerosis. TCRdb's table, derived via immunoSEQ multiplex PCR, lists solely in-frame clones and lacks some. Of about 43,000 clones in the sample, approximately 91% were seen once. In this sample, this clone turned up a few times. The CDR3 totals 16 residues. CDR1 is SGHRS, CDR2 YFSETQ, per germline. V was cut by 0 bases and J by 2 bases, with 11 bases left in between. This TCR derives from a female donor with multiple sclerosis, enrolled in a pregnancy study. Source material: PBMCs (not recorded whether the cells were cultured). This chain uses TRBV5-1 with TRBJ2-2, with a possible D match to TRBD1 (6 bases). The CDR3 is CASSLARTANTGELFF. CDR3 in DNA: TGCGCCAGCAGCTTGGCACGGACAGCAAACACCGGGGAGCTGTTTTTT.